The source of this TCR beta chain is a study of blood T cell repertoires in COVID-19. Across the study: Whether acute or convalescent, the COVID-19 samples came from the United States, Italy and Spain. PBMCs, B-cell-depleted T cells, or T cells were the source of the cDNA or gDNA that made up the material.

Germline values: CDR1 MNHEY, CDR2 SVGAGI. This CDR3 has 14 residues. The V gene lost 0 bases and the J gene lost 5 bases, with 10 bases spanning the gap. Original processing notes: For nucleated cells, counts were estimated from reference gene primer amplification. Measured with immunoSEQ multiplex PCR; TCRdb has only the in-frame clones, and not every one. V and J calls and clone size are those listed in that table; D and trimming were worked out from the DNA. The profile shows hundreds of thousands of clones, more than 70% of them singletons. Patients in Seattle were enrolled during active infection, then followed longitudinally.

The specimen was peripheral blood. The chain recombines TRBV6-5 with TRBJ1-1; D ambiguous. This receptor was identified in a woman aged 45 to 65 with COVID-19, enrolled during active disease. The CDR3 protein is CASSYSSVRTEAFF. For the CDR3, the DNA is TGTGCCAGCAGTTACTCGAGCGTAAGAACTGAAGCTTTCTTT.